This is a list of T cell receptor beta chains from one sample in a study of T cells in Graves' hyperthyroidism and ophthalmopathy. A single record per CDR3 protein comes from TCRdb applying MiXCR to the multiplex PCR reads. The table records 550,000 to 600,000 distinct CDR3 sequences, 16% of them present only once. Sequenced: blood. The receptors originated from a woman aged 18-29 years with Graves' hyperthyroidism. Each CDR3 is given with its conserved first and last residue. Each record gives: J gene, V gene, clone size, D gene, CDR3 protein, CDR3 DNA. D genes are given only for firm matches. Clone size is stated in some rows and not others, as once, few, many or a class when expanded.

TRBJ2-3,TRBV20-1,many,TRBD2,CSARDRLAGGGGHTQYF,TGCAGTGCTAGAGATCGGCTAGCGGGAGGGGGGGGCCATACGCAGTATTTT
TRBJ2-5,TRBV20-1,few,TRBD2,CSARGRTSGAQETQYF,TGCAGTGCTAGAGGGAGGACTAGCGGGGCCCAAGAGACCCAGTACTTC
TRBJ2-1,TRBV7-6,many,.,CASSLGGPNNEQFF,TGTGCCAGCAGCTTAGGCGGGCCCAACAATGAGCAGTTCTTC
TRBJ1-5,TRBV30,few,.,CAWRALLGGNQPQHF,TGTGCCTGGAGAGCCCTCCTCGGCGGGAATCAGCCCCAGCATTTT
TRBJ1-2,TRBV28,.,.,CASSPRIYGYTF,TGTGCCAGCAGCCCGCGAATCTATGGCTACACCTTC
TRBJ2-1,TRBV7-3,many,.,CASSLKGGLEQFF,TGTGCCAGCAGCTTAAAAGGAGGGTTAGAGCAGTTCTTC
TRBJ1-1,TRBV7-9,.,.,CASSLGAEVNTEAFF,TGTGCCAGCAGCTTAGGGGCAGAGGTGAACACTGAAGCTTTCTTT
TRBJ2-7,TRBV4-2,few,.,CASSQDRVGGYEQYF,TGTGCCAGCAGCCAAGATAGGGTGGGGGGCTACGAGCAGTACTTC
TRBJ2-7,TRBV2,few,.,CASSELGYSGEQYF,TGTGCCAGCAGTGAATTGGGGTATAGTGGCGAGCAGTACTTC
TRBJ1-5,TRBV30,many,.,CAWSFGRGSQPQHF,TGTGCCTGGAGTTTCGGCAGGGGAAGTCAGCCCCAGCATTTT
TRBJ2-7,TRBV6-2/TRBV6-3,many,TRBD1,CASRPGWTGLYEQYF,TGTGCCAGCAGACCTGGGTGGACAGGATTGTACGAGCAGTACTTC
TRBJ2-7,TRBV4-3,few,.,CASSQERRLVYEQYF,TGCGCCAGCAGCCAAGAACGGAGGCTAGTCTACGAGCAGTACTTC
TRBJ1-5,TRBV3-1,many,.,CASSLREGQPQHF,TGTGCCAGCAGCCTCAGGGAAGGGCAGCCCCAGCATTTT
TRBJ2-3,TRBV18,.,TRBD2,CASSPQLAGVSDTQYF,TGTGCCAGCTCACCACAACTAGCGGGAGTGTCAGATACGCAGTATTTT
TRBJ2-5,TRBV28,.,.,CASSLSLGARETQYF,TGTGCCAGCAGTTTATCCCTGGGTGCCCGAGAGACCCAGTACTTC
TRBJ1-2,TRBV30,many,.,CAWSADRNYGYTF,TGTGCCTGGAGCGCGGACAGAAACTATGGCTACACCTTC
TRBJ2-3,TRBV6-1,many,TRBD1,CASREGQGPHTDTQYF,TGTGCCAGCAGGGAGGGACAGGGGCCCCACACAGATACGCAGTATTTT
TRBJ1-5,TRBV12-3/TRBV12-4,.,.,CASGGGAGQPQHF,TGTGCCAGCGGGGGGGGCGCGGGTCAGCCCCAGCATTTT
TRBJ2-1,TRBV4-1,few,.,CASSQPARRSYNEQFF,TGCGCCAGCAGCCAACCGGCCAGACGGTCCTACAATGAGCAGTTCTTC
TRBJ1-2,TRBV5-1,few,.,CASSLSGLRYGYTF,TGCGCCAGCAGTCTTAGCGGACTGAGATATGGCTACACCTTC
TRBJ2-7,TRBV7-2,many,.,CASSFYNTAPYEQYF,TGTGCCAGCAGCTTTTACAACACGGCTCCCTACGAGCAGTACTTC
TRBJ2-2,TRBV6-1,few,.,CASSPMNTGELFF,TGTGCCAGCAGCCCCATGAACACCGGGGAGCTGTTTTTT
TRBJ1-2,TRBV30,.,.,CAWSSLSGTTNYGYTF,TGTGCCTGGAGTTCTTTGTCCGGGACAACTAACTATGGCTACACCTTC
TRBJ1-5,TRBV7-2,.,.,CASSGAGPTNQPQHF,TGTGCCAGCAGCGGGGCGGGGCCGACCAATCAGCCCCAGCATTTT
TRBJ1-1,TRBV10-2,.,.,CASSESQGNTEAFF,TGCGCCAGCAGTGAGTCGCAGGGGAACACTGAAGCTTTCTTT
TRBJ2-5,TRBV11-2,many,TRBD2,CASSLAGLAGPRETQYF,TGTGCCAGCAGCTTAGCGGGACTAGCGGGTCCGAGGGAGACCCAGTACTTC